The rows below give T cell receptor beta chains drawn from one sample of a study of shared clonotypes between healthy human individuals. Repertoires were generated with immunoSEQ multiplex PCR, while TCRdb's copy carries only in-frame clones and drops some. Of 2 million to 2.5 million clones listed, roughly 92% are singletons. Sequenced sample: naive CD4+ T cells from PBMCs. Receptors originate from a young man in good health. Some clones in this sample may be carry-over from other donors' samples. Both conserved end residues are part of each CDR3. Fields, in order: J gene, V gene, clone size, D gene, CDR3 protein, CDR3 DNA. A D gene is named only where the DNA matches it firmly. Clone size is shown for a subset of rows, as once, few, many or a class of expanded clone.

>TRBJ1-2|TRBV6-4|NA|NA
CASSDSNYGYTF
TGTGCCAGCAGTGACAGTAACTATGGCTACACCTTC
>TRBJ1-5|TRBV28|NA|TRBD1
CASSLPAGQGRNQPQHF
TGTGCCAGCAGTTTACCTGCGGGACAGGGACGCAATCAGCCCCAGCATTTT
>TRBJ2-7|TRBV28|NA|NA
CASSSPTPFYEQYF
TGTGCCAGCAGTTCCCCGACTCCTTTCTACGAGCAGTACTTC
>TRBJ1-2|TRBV28|NA|NA
CASSPPDPYGYTF
TGTGCTAGCAGCCCCCCGGATCCATATGGCTACACCTTC
>TRBJ1-1|TRBV7-2|NA|NA
CASSLVGQDLTEAFF
TGTGCCAGCAGCTTAGTCGGGCAGGACCTCACTGAAGCTTTCTTT
>TRBJ1-1|TRBV4-2|NA|NA
CASSQDKGGLAFF
TGTGCCAGCAGCCAAGACAAGGGGGGCTTAGCTTTCTTT
>TRBJ2-5|TRBV30|NA|NA
CAWSVPGRETQYF
TGTGCCTGGAGTGTACCAGGGCGAGAGACCCAGTACTTC
>TRBJ1-4|TRBV9|NA|NA
CASSYEATNEKLFF
TGTGCCAGCAGCTACGAAGCAACTAATGAAAAACTGTTTTTT
>TRBJ2-7|TRBV11-2|NA|NA
CASSLDSGALEQYF
TGTGCCAGCAGCCTAGATTCAGGGGCCCTCGAGCAGTACTTC
>TRBJ2-3|TRBV6-6|NA|TRBD2
CASRLTSTSTDTQYF
TGTGCCAGCAGATTGACTAGCACAAGCACAGATACGCAGTATTTT
>TRBJ1-1|TRBV18|NA|NA
CASSLIGTNTEAFF
TGTGCCAGCTCACTAATCGGTACTAACACTGAAGCTTTCTTT
>TRBJ1-1|TRBV30|few|NA
CAWSVPGRGFPEAFF
TGTGCCTGGAGTGTACCCGGGAGGGGCTTCCCTGAAGCTTTCTTT
>TRBJ2-2|TRBV5-6|few|NA
CASSMGRGGGELFF
TGTGCCAGCAGCATGGGACGGGGCGGCGGGGAGCTGTTTTTT
>TRBJ1-2|TRBV2|NA|NA
CASSEGRALNYGYTF
TGTGCCAGCAGTGAAGGTCGGGCCCTAAACTATGGCTACACCTTC
>TRBJ2-7|TRBV11-1|NA|NA
CASSLRGYEQYF
TGTGCCAGCAGCCTAAGGGGTTACGAGCAGTACTTC
>TRBJ1-1|TRBV27|NA|NA
CASSPARGNTEAFF
TGTGCCAGCAGTCCGGCCAGGGGGAACACTGAAGCTTTCTTT
>TRBJ2-1|TRBV6-4|NA|TRBD2
CASSDFSGDNEQFF
TGTGCCAGCAGTGACTTTAGCGGGGACAATGAGCAGTTCTTC
>TRBJ2-1|TRBV28|NA|TRBD2
CASSETSGSYNEQFF
TGTGCCAGCAGTGAAACTAGCGGGAGTTACAATGAGCAGTTCTTC
>TRBJ2-3|TRBV5-1|NA|NA
CASSLAVYGTDTQYF
TGCGCCAGCAGCTTGGCTGTATACGGCACAGATACGCAGTATTTT
>TRBJ1-2|TRBV15|NA|NA
CATSRVRGGLNYGYTF
TGTGCCACCAGCAGAGTCAGGGGCGGACTTAACTATGGCTACACCTTC
>TRBJ1-2|TRBV5-4|NA|NA
CASSLASGAGPYGYTF
TGTGCCAGCAGCTTGGCCTCGGGGGCCGGACCCTATGGCTACACCTTC
>TRBJ1-1|TRBV6-1|NA|NA
CASSEAQGVGTEAFF
TGTGCCAGCAGTGAGGCGCAGGGCGTGGGCACTGAAGCTTTCTTT
>TRBJ2-3|TRBV29-1|NA|NA
CSVEDSRGYGTDTQYF
TGCAGCGTTGAAGATTCCCGGGGATACGGCACAGATACGCAGTATTTT
>TRBJ2-7|TRBV18|few|TRBD1
CASSPGTGLYEQYF
TGTGCCAGCTCACCGGGGACAGGGCTCTACGAGCAGTACTTC
>TRBJ2-1|TRBV9|NA|TRBD2
CASSGASSGNEQFF
TGTGCCAGCAGCGGAGCCTCTAGCGGGAATGAGCAGTTCTTC
>TRBJ1-5|TRBV7-2|NA|TRBD1
CASSSDRDRAQHF
TGTGCCAGCAGCTCCGACCGGGACAGGGCCCAGCATTTT
>TRBJ2-3|TRBV29-1|NA|NA
CSVGTADTQYF
TGCAGCGTTGGGACTGCGGATACGCAGTATTTT
>TRBJ1-3|TRBV2|NA|NA
CASSEGRRSGNTIYF
TGTGCCAGCAGTGAAGGGCGGCGATCTGGAAACACCATATATTTT
>TRBJ1-2|TRBV18|NA|NA
CASSSTIHPWRGANYGYTF
TGTGCCAGCTCATCAACAATCCACCCGTGGAGGGGCGCTAACTATGGCTACACCTTC
>TRBJ2-1|TRBV6-6|NA|NA
CASSGRQVNEQFF
TGTGCCAGCAGTGGGAGGCAGGTAAATGAGCAGTTCTTC
>TRBJ1-5|TRBV18|NA|NA
CASSPPGGQPQHF
TGTGCCAGCTCACCTCCGGGAGGTCAGCCCCAGCATTTT
>TRBJ2-7|TRBV6-5|NA|NA
CASRRIPADYEQYF
TGTGCCAGCAGAAGGATCCCGGCAGACTACGAGCAGTACTTC
>TRBJ1-3|TRBV5-1|NA|NA
CASSLTGMSGNTIYF
TGCGCCAGCAGCTTGACAGGGATGTCTGGAAACACCATATATTTT
>TRBJ2-4|TRBV9|NA|NA
CASSPPQAKNIQYF
TGTGCCAGCAGCCCCCCGCAGGCCAAAAACATTCAGTACTTC
>TRBJ1-1|TRBV4-2|once|NA
CASSLDPITEAFF
TGTGCCAGCAGCTTAGACCCGATCACTGAAGCTTTCTTT
>TRBJ2-1|TRBV7-2|NA|NA
CASTNEQFF
TGTGCCAGCACCAATGAGCAGTTCTTC
>TRBJ2-1|TRBV11-2|NA|NA
CASSLGLYNEQFF
TGTGCCAGCAGCTTAGGGCTATACAATGAGCAGTTCTTC
>TRBJ2-5|TRBV20-1|NA|TRBD2
CSIAGRETQYF
TGCAGCATAGCGGGACGGGAGACCCAGTACTTC
>TRBJ1-5|TRBV6-5|NA|NA
CASSRGLSNQPQHF
TGTGCCAGCAGCCGGGGCCTTAGCAATCAGCCCCAGCATTTT
>TRBJ2-3|TRBV5-1|few|TRBD1
CASSLQGPDTQYF
TGCGCCAGCAGCTTACAGGGGCCAGATACGCAGTATTTT
>TRBJ1-1|TRBV29-1|NA|NA
CSVEKKYPGTEAFF
TGCAGCGTTGAAAAGAAGTACCCCGGCACTGAAGCTTTCTTT
>TRBJ2-5|TRBV7-9|once|NA
CASSPQQGAETQYF
TGTGCCAGCAGCCCCCAACAGGGTGCGGAGACCCAGTACTTC
>TRBJ2-7|TRBV5-6|NA|TRBD1
CASSHRDRGYEQYF
TGTGCCAGCAGCCACCGGGACAGGGGCTACGAGCAGTACTTC
>TRBJ1-5|TRBV19|NA|TRBD1
CASSPTAGGIQPQHF
TGTGCCAGTAGCCCGACTGCAGGGGGAATTCAGCCCCAGCATTTT
>TRBJ2-3|TRBV21-1|NA|NA
CASSKGDPAGGATDTQYF
TGTGCCAGCAGCAAAGGGGACCCCGCGGGAGGGGCCACAGATACGCAGTATTTT
>TRBJ2-1|TRBV5-6|NA|TRBD2
CASAGLAGSNEQFF
TGTGCCAGCGCGGGGCTAGCGGGAAGCAATGAGCAGTTCTTC
>TRBJ2-2|TRBV5-6|NA|TRBD2
CASSSRREGNTGELFF
TGTGCCAGCAGCTCGCGCAGGGAGGGGAACACCGGGGAGCTGTTTTTT
>TRBJ2-3|TRBV5-1|once|NA
CASSLAPLVTTDTQYF
TGCGCCAGCAGCTTGGCCCCGTTAGTGACCACAGATACGCAGTATTTT
>TRBJ2-3|TRBV7-3|once|NA
CASSSTARQDTQYF
TGTGCCAGCAGCTCTACCGCGCGGCAAGATACGCAGTATTTT
>TRBJ2-3|TRBV6-4|NA|TRBD2
CASSAGGSRVDTQYF
TGTGCCAGCAGTGCGGGAGGCTCTAGGGTAGATACGCAGTATTTT
>TRBJ1-2|TRBV7-6|NA|NA
CASSFGRNYGYTF
TGTGCCAGCAGCTTCGGCAGGAACTATGGCTACACCTTC
>TRBJ1-5|TRBV28|NA|NA
CATRVGNQPQHF
TGTGCCACTAGGGTGGGCAATCAGCCCCAGCATTTT
>TRBJ2-1|TRBV5-8|NA|TRBD2
CASSLAGGLNEQFF
TGTGCCAGCAGCTTGGCGGGAGGGCTCAATGAGCAGTTCTTC
>TRBJ2-3|TRBV4-2|NA|NA
CASSQLQGDTQYF
TGTGCCAGCAGCCAGCTCCAGGGGGATACGCAGTATTTT